The present TCR beta chain was sequenced within a study of cytomegalovirus exposure and HLA in healthy donors. PCR employed 60 Vbeta and 13 Jbeta primers. Some clones are missing from TCRdb's copy, which holds only in-frame ones; the method was immunoSEQ multiplex PCR. The sample includes roughly 200,000 clones, about 13% of them seen just once. This cohort consisted of healthy bone marrow donors. The sample comprised PBMCs. The source is a man aged 50 or older in good health and CMV-seropositive.

The CDR3 DNA is TGTGCCAGCAGTTCAGGGGGCAGGAGTCAGCCCCAGCATTTT. Its protein is CASSSGGRSQPQHF. The chain is built from TRBV28 and TRBJ1-5, with TRBD1 identical over 8 bases. V shed 4 bases and J 6 bases; nucleotides not matched to a gene: 5. The CDR3 has 14 amino acids. Germline V gene sequence: CDR1 MDHEN, CDR2 SYDVKM.